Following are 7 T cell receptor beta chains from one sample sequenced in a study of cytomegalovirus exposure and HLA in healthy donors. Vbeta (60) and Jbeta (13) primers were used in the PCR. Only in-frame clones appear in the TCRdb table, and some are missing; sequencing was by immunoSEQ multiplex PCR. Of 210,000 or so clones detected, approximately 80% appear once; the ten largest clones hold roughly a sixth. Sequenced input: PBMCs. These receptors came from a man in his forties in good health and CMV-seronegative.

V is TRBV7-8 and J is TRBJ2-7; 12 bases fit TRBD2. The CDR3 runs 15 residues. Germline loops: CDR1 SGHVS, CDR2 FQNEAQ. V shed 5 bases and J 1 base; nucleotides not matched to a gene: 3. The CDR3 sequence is CASSATSGGSYEQYF. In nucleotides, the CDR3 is TGTGCCAGCAGCGCCACTAGCGGGGGGTCCTACGAGCAGTACTTC.

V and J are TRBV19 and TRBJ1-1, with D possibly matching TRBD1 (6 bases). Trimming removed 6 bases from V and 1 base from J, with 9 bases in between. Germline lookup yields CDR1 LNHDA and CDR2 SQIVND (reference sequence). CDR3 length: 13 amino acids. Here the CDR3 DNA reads TGTGCCAGTAGACTACAGGGGAACACTGAAGCTTTCTTT. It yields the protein CASRLQGNTEAFF.

The CDR3 sequence: CASSPGTSASYNEQFF. Here the CDR3 DNA reads TGCGCCAGCAGTCCCGGGACTAGCGCGTCCTACAATGAGCAGTTCTTC. The rearrangement uses TRBV10-1 and TRBJ2-1; 10 nucleotides match TRBD2. Germline CDR1 is WNHNN and CDR2 is SYGVQD (reference sequence). J lost 1 base, V lost 5 bases, and 5 bases had no gene match. The CDR3 totals 16 residues.

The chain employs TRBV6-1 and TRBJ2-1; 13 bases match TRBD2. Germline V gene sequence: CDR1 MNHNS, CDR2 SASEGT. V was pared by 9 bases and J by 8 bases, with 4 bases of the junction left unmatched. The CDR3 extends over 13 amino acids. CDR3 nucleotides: TGTGCCAGTCGGACTAGCGGGAGCGATGAGCAGTTCTTC. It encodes CASRTSGSDEQFF.

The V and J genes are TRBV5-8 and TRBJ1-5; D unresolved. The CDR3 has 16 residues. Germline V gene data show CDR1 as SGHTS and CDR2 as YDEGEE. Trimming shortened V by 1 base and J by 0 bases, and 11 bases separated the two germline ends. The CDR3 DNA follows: TGTGCCAGCAGCTTGCGGGTCTGGTATAGCAATCAGCCCCAGCATTTT. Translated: CASSLRVWYSNQPQHF.

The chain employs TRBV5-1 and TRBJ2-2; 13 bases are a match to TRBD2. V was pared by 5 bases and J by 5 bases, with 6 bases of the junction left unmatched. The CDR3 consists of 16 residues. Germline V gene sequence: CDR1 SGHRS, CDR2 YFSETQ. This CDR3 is CASRLAGGPGTGELFF. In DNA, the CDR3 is TGCGCCAGCAGACTAGCGGGAGGGCCGGGGACCGGGGAGCTGTTTTTT.

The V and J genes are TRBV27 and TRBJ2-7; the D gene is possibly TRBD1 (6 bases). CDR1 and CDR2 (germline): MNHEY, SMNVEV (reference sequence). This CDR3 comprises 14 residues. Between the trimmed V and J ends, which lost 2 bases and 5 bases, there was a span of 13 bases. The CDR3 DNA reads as TGTGCCAGCAGTTTACAGGGGCTTTGGGACGAGCAGTACTTC. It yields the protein CASSLQGLWDEQYF.